A single sample gave rise to the 21 T cell receptor beta chains below, sequenced in a study of shared clonotypes between healthy human individuals. The repertoire was sequenced with immunoSEQ multiplex PCR; TCRdb's copy has only in-frame clones and lacks some. The repertoire holds over 2 million clones, 85% to 95% seen once, with 0.37% in the top ten. Material for sequencing was naive CD4+ T cells from PBMCs. Subset in this sample: CD45RA+ positively selected. Every receptor here comes from a man aged 18-30 years in good health. Some clones in this sample may be carry-over from other donors' samples.

This chain uses TRBV4-1 with TRBJ2-1; 7 positions agree with TRBD1. Losses at the gene ends were 4 bases for V and 10 bases for J; bases not matched to a gene: 10. CDR1 is MGHRA and CDR2 is YSYEKL in the germline V gene. This CDR3 spans 14 amino acids. CDR3 sequence reads: CASSPIVTGREQFF. The CDR3 DNA follows: TGCGCCAGCAGCCCAATCGTGACAGGGCGGGAGCAGTTCTTC.

CDR3 in DNA: TGTGCCAGCAGCCTGGGACTAGCGGTTGACAATGAGCAGTTCTTC. It is translated as CASSLGLAVDNEQFF. The chain carries TRBV4-2 and TRBJ2-1, with 11 bases identical to TRBD2. V trimming: 4 bases; J trimming: 5 bases; junction bases outside the gene matches: 4. Germline V gene data show CDR1 as LGHNA and CDR2 as YNFKEQ. This CDR3 contains 15 residues.

The gene calls are TRBV27 and TRBJ2-3, with TRBD2 as a possible D gene (7 bases). Germline loops: CDR1 MNHEY, CDR2 SMNVEV (reference sequence). Between the trimmed V and J ends, which lost 5 bases and 2 bases, there was a span of 17 bases. The CDR3 runs 16 residues. CDR3 DNA sequence: TGTGCCAGCAGTCCGTGGACTGGGGGGGCCACAGATACGCAGTATTTT. Its translation: CASSPWTGGATDTQYF.

This clone appeared a single time. The chain joins TRBV7-3 to TRBJ2-3; no definite D call. Trimming cost V 2 bases and J 6 bases, with 9 bases left between them. The CDR3 length is 13 residues. The germline V gene encodes CDR1 SGHTA and CDR2 FQGTGA. The CDR3 is CASSLLSVDTQYF. The CDR3 DNA sequence: TGTGCCAGCAGCTTACTGTCGGTTGATACGCAGTATTTT.

The chain uses TRBV19 and TRBJ2-7, with D maybe TRBD2 (5 bases). There are 13 residues in the CDR3. Trimming cost V 1 base and J 6 bases, with 10 bases left between them. The germline V gene has CDR1 LNHDA and CDR2 SQIVND (reference sequence). CDR3 in DNA: TGTGCCAGTAGTATAGTTTCTCGGGGCGAGCAGTACTTC. Its translation is CASSIVSRGEQYF. The variable domain in full, completed from reference TRBV19 and TRBJ2-7, reads DGGITQSPKYLFRKEGQNVTLSCEQNLNHDAMYWYRQDPGQGLRLIYYSQIVNDFQKGDIAEGYSVSREKKESFPLTVTSAQKNPTAFYLCASSIVSRGEQYFGPGTRLTVT.

V gene TRBV7-2 combines with J gene TRBJ2-7, with TRBD2 matching 13 bases. The V gene end was trimmed by 4 bases and the J gene end by 4 bases; junction bases not matched to a gene: 10. There are 17 residues in the CDR3. The germline CDR1 and CDR2 sequences are SGHTA and FQGNSA. As DNA, the CDR3 is TGTGCCAGCAGCTACCAGACTAGCGGGAGGATGATTTACGAGCAGTACTTC. This codes for CASSYQTSGRMIYEQYF. Together with reference TRBV7-2 and TRBJ2-7, the CDR3 gives the full variable domain: GAGVSQSPSNKVTEKGKDVELRCDPISGHTALYWYRQSLGQGLEFLIYFQGNSAPDKSGLPSDRFSAERTGGSVSTLTIQRTQQEDSAVYLCASSYQTSGRMIYEQYFGPGTRLTVT.

CDR3 residues: CASTGGGAAYNEQFF. In DNA form, the CDR3 reads TGTGCCAGCACCGGAGGCGGCGCCGCCTACAATGAGCAGTTCTTC. The chain employs TRBV9 and TRBJ2-1; maybe TRBD2 (5 bases). The CDR3 has 15 residues. V was shortened by 6 bases and J by 2 bases, with 15 bases between the two germline ends. In germline, CDR1 is SGDLS, CDR2 YYNGEE.

CDR3 in DNA: TGTGCCAGCAGCTTAGCTCCGGGACTACCCTACGAGCAGTACTTC. This codes for CASSLAPGLPYEQYF. The genes are TRBV7-2 and TRBJ2-7; the match to TRBD2 covers 7 bases. V shed 0 bases and J 2 bases; nucleotides not matched to a gene: 4. The V gene's germline CDR1 is SGHTA and CDR2 FQGNSA. The CDR3 is made up of 15 amino acids.

This rearrangement joins TRBV7-2 to TRBJ1-1, with 7 bases fitting TRBD1. Germline-derived CDR1 and CDR2 are SGHTA and FQGNSA. The CDR3 has 15 residues. V was pared by 4 bases and J by 4 bases, with 9 bases of the junction left unmatched. CDR3 sequence reads: CASSSQGVRSTEAFF. In nucleotides, the CDR3 is TGTGCCAGCAGCTCGCAGGGGGTGCGGTCCACTGAAGCTTTCTTT.

Of note for this clone: The sample has other DNA sequences that encode this CDR3 too. The gene calls are TRBV5-4 and TRBJ2-7; 11 nucleotides align to TRBD2. With V trimmed by 3 bases and J by 4 bases, 6 bases remained unmatched. The CDR3 loop spans 15 amino acids. The germline V gene has CDR1 SGHNT and CDR2 YYREEE (reference sequence). CDR3 sequence: CASSSGTSGNYEQYF. CDR3 coding DNA: TGTGCCAGCAGCTCAGGGACTAGCGGCAATTACGAGCAGTACTTC. Supplemented by reference TRBV5-4 and TRBJ2-7, the full variable domain reads ETGVTQSPTHLIKTRGQQVTLRCSSQSGHNTVSWYQQALGQGPQFIFQYYREEENGRGNFPPRFSGLQFPNYSSELNVNALELDDSALYLCASSSGTSGNYEQYFGPGTRLTVT.

This chain connects TRBV6-5 to TRBJ2-5; tentative D call: TRBD1 (6 bases). Germline V CDR1 and CDR2: MNHEY, SVGAGI. Trimming took off 2 bases at V and 4 bases at J, with 17 bases between the two ends. CDR3 length equals 16 residues. CDR3 in amino acids: CASSYDGTPGGETQYF. CDR3 sequence (DNA): TGTGCCAGCAGTTACGATGGGACACCGGGCGGAGAGACCCAGTACTTC.

The chain employs TRBV7-2 and TRBJ1-2; weak D call: TRBD1 (6 bases). The CDR3 sequence is 14 residues long. V dropped 5 bases and J dropped 4 bases, with 14 bases sitting between them. Germline CDR1 and CDR2: SGHTA and FQGNSA. CDR3 amino acids: CASSPQTGGYGYTF. The DNA for the CDR3 is TGTGCCAGCAGCCCGCAGACAGGAGGCTATGGCTACACCTTC.

This chain joins TRBV9 and TRBJ2-7; 8 nucleotides align to TRBD1. The ends lost 4 bases at V and 2 bases at J; junction bases unmatched: 11. CDR1 and CDR2 (germline): SGDLS, YYNGEE. The CDR3 is 16 amino acids. The CDR3, as DNA: TGTGCCAGCAGCACAGGACAGGGCGCCAGGACCTACGAGCAGTACTTC. Its protein is CASSTGQGARTYEQYF.

The chain couples TRBV4-1 to TRBJ2-3, with 9 bases fitting TRBD2. The germline gives CDR1 MGHRA, CDR2 YSYEKL. Unmatched junction bases numbered 12, after V lost 2 bases and J lost 6 bases. The CDR3 runs to 17 residues. The CDR3 region has the DNA TGCGCCAGCAGCCAACCCTCCCGCGGGAGGGCCGGCGATACGCAGTATTTT. It specifies CASSQPSRGRAGDTQYF.

The chain employs TRBV30 and TRBJ1-6; D unresolved. The germline V gene has CDR1 GTSNPN and CDR2 SVGIG (reference sequence). Deletions cut 5 bases from V and 5 bases from J, with 10 bases between. This CDR3 has 13 amino acids. The CDR3 loop reads CAWGTVNNSPLHF. The CDR3 DNA follows: TGTGCCTGGGGAACAGTTAATAATTCACCCCTCCACTTT.

J is TRBJ2-1 and V is TRBV5-1; 14 bases align to TRBD2. The CDR3 totals 18 residues. Trimming at V came to 0 bases and at J to 8 bases, leaving 10 bases not matched to a gene. Per the germline V gene, CDR1 is SGHRS and CDR2 is YFSETQ. The DNA of the CDR3 is TGCGCCAGCAGCTTGGGACGGTTTGGACTAGCGGGAGGTGATGAGCAGTTCTTC. Its translation is CASSLGRFGLAGGDEQFF.

The V call is TRBV5-1, the J call TRBJ2-7, with a tentative D call TRBD1 (6 bases). Per the germline V gene, CDR1 is SGHRS and CDR2 is YFSETQ. This CDR3 is built from 16 residues. The ends were cut back, 5 bases at V and 2 bases at J, with 20 bases in the middle. In DNA form, the CDR3 reads TGCGCCAGCAGTCGAGCTAGACAGGCTGGAACCTACGAGCAGTACTTC. Its protein product is CASSRARQAGTYEQYF. The full variable domain, its missing parts supplied by reference TRBV5-1 and TRBJ2-7, is KAGVTQTPRYLIKTRGQQVTLSCSPISGHRSVSWYQQTPGQGLQFLFEYFSETQRNKGNFPGRFSGRQFSNSRSEMNVSTLELGDSALYLCASSRARQAGTYEQYFGPGTRLTVT.

The CDR3 here is CASSLARQGEQFF. In DNA form, the CDR3 reads TGTGCCAGCAGCTTAGCTCGACAAGGAGAGCAGTTCTTC. The chain carries TRBV7-3 and TRBJ2-1; D not certain. Germline CDR1 and CDR2: SGHTA and FQGTGA. This CDR3 is 13 amino acids long. V was cut by 2 bases and J by 10 bases, with 12 bases left in between.

Here the CDR3 reads CASSPGSNYGYTF. In nucleotides, the CDR3 is TGTGCCAGCAGCCCCGGTTCCAACTATGGCTACACCTTC. The chain combines TRBV4-2 with TRBJ1-2; D ambiguous. Germline-derived CDR1 and CDR2 are LGHNA and YNFKEQ. CDR3 size: 13 residues. The V gene lost 4 bases and the J gene lost 2 bases, with 8 bases spanning the gap.

This chain connects TRBV5-4 to TRBJ2-2; 12 bases align to TRBD2. The junction had 3 bases not matched to a gene; V was cut back by 3 bases and J by 6 bases. The CDR3 covers 15 residues. Germline assignment: CDR1 SGHNT and CDR2 YYREEE (reference sequence). CDR3 region: CASSWTSGKAGELFF. DNA for the CDR3: TGTGCCAGCAGCTGGACTAGCGGGAAGGCCGGGGAGCTGTTTTTT.

The CDR3 region has the DNA TGTGCCAGCAGCTTGACGTTTGGCACCAATCAGCCCCAGCATTTT. Its translation: CASSLTFGTNQPQHF. V gene TRBV5-8 combines with J gene TRBJ1-5; D ambiguous. CDR3 length: 15 residues. Germline CDR1 reads SGHTS; CDR2 reads YDEGEE. Trimming took 1 base from V and 3 from J, leaving 11 bases between them.